This TCR beta chain was sequenced during a study of blood T cell repertoires in COVID-19. Overall study: The United States, Italy and Spain were the sources of the acute and convalescent COVID-19 samples.

Participants spanned ages about 18 to 89 years and resided in roughly 26 US areas. Trimming pared 3 bases from V and 6 bases from J, leaving 9 bases between. Per germline, CDR1 SNHLY and CDR2 FYNNEI. The CDR3 covers 13 residues. Authors' analysis steps: Amplification with reference gene primers provided the estimates of nucleated cell counts. Sequencing was performed with immunoSEQ multiplex PCR; in TCRdb, only in-frame clones are kept and a portion is missing. V and J calls and clone size are copied from that table; D and trimming were computed from the DNA. The sample consists of 200,000 to 250,000 clones, approximately 80% of them appearing once.

Sequencing was carried out using PBMCs or T cells enriched from blood (not recorded which). The V and J genes are TRBV2 and TRBJ2-4; D remains unclear. The origin of this receptor is a woman in her forties or fifties with acute COVID-19. As DNA, the CDR3 is TGTGCCAGCAGTGAGGCAGGCGTAAACATTCAGTACTTC. This translates into CASSEAGVNIQYF. The complete variable domain, with remaining parts taken from reference TRBV2 and TRBJ2-4, reads EPEVTQTPSHQVTQMGQEVILRCVPISNHLYFYWYRQILGQKVEFLVSFYNNEISEKSEIFDDQFSVERPDGSNFTLKIRSTKLEDSAMYFCASSEAGVNIQYFGAGTRLSVL.